Listed below are T cell receptor beta chains from one sample, sequenced in a study of CD8 T cells in ankylosing spondylitis. TCRdb re-called the 5' RACE reads through MiXCR, storing one row per CDR3 protein. The sample records about 250,000 distinct CDR3 sequences, 20% to 30% being singletons. The sequenced sample was blood, either unsorted or a sorted T cell fraction (not recorded which). These receptors all stem from a male donor with ankylosing spondylitis or in good health (not recorded which). Both conserved end residues are part of each CDR3. D genes are given only for firm matches. For some rows the clone size is stated as once, few or many, or as a class when expanded; others skip it.

size	D	V	J	DNA	CDR3
NA	NA	TRBV10-3	TRBJ2-5	TGTGCCATCAGCCCTGCGGGCGCTGAACAAGAGACCCAGTACTTC	CAISPAGAEQETQYF
few	NA	TRBV4-2	TRBJ2-7	TGTGCCAGCAGCCAAGCGGAAACCTACGAGCAGTACTTC	CASSQAETYEQYF
NA	NA	TRBV7-9	TRBJ1-1	TGTGCCAGCAGCTTAGCTGAGGGTTGGGGCACTGAAGCTTTCTTT	CASSLAEGWGTEAFF
few	NA	TRBV12-3/TRBV12-4	TRBJ2-5	TGTGCCAGCAGTTGGGATATGGAGACCCAGTACTTC	CASSWDMETQYF
many	TRBD1	TRBV27	TRBJ2-1	TGTGCCAGCAGTTCTGACAGGGGCCTCTACAATGAGCAGTTCTTC	CASSSDRGLYNEQFF
few	TRBD2	TRBV20-1	TRBJ2-5	TGCAGTGCTAGGACGGGAGGGCAGGAGACCCAGTACTTC	CSARTGGQETQYF
many	NA	TRBV14	TRBJ2-5	TGTGCCAGCAGCCAACTGGTCCAAGAGACCCAGTACTTC	CASSQLVQETQYF
NA	TRBD1	TRBV6-1	TRBJ2-2	TGTGCCACCCGGACAGGAGGTTCCGGGGAGCTGTTTTTT	CATRTGGSGELFF
few	TRBD2	TRBV12-3/TRBV12-4	TRBJ2-5	TGTGCCAGCAGCCCCACCCGGACTAGCGGGGATGAGACCCAGTACTTC	CASSPTRTSGDETQYF
NA	NA	TRBV5-6	TRBJ2-7	TGTGCCAGCAGCTTGTATTCAGGAGCCTACGAGCAGTACTTC	CASSLYSGAYEQYF
many	NA	TRBV5-5	TRBJ1-6	TGTGCCAGCAGCTCGGGAGACGGTTATAATTCACCCCTCCACTTT	CASSSGDGYNSPLHF
few	NA	TRBV11-2	TRBJ2-1	TGTGCCAGCAGCCCCCAGGGCGGGGGCGCTCTCGGGAGGTACAATGAGCAGTTCTTC	CASSPQGGGALGRYNEQFF
NA	NA	TRBV20-1	TRBJ1-2	TGCAGTGCTAGAGCAAACTTCGGGTCCCTATCGGACTACACCTTC	CSARANFGSLSDYTF
many	NA	TRBV2	TRBJ1-2	TGTGCCAGCAGTGCGTCGGACGGATATGGCTACACCTTC	CASSASDGYGYTF
many	TRBD2	TRBV2	TRBJ2-5	TGTGCCAGCAGTGAACGAGGACTAGCAGAGACCCAGTACTTC	CASSERGLAETQYF
few	NA	TRBV29-1	TRBJ2-5	TGCAGCGTTGCGGGGTCCTGGAGAGAGACCCAGTACTTC	CSVAGSWRETQYF
NA	TRBD1	TRBV7-2	TRBJ2-1	TGTGCCAGCAGCTTCGACGGGACAGGGGAGTTCTTC	CASSFDGTGEFF
NA	NA	TRBV6-5	TRBJ2-3	TGTGCCAGCAGAGGAAGTGCGGGAACGCAGTATTTT	CASRGSAGTQYF
few	NA	TRBV5-5	TRBJ2-3	TGTGCCAGCAGCTTCACAGCAACAGATACGCAGTATTTT	CASSFTATDTQYF
NA	NA	TRBV6-1	TRBJ2-1	TGTGCCAGCAGTCCGACAAATTCGAATGAGCAGTTCTTC	CASSPTNSNEQFF
NA	NA	TRBV5-5	TRBJ1-6	TGTGCCAGCAGCTTCAGGGTTAATTCACCCCTCCACTTT	CASSFRVNSPLHF
many	NA	TRBV5-1	TRBJ2-3	TGCGCCAGCAGCCTGCTTGGGGACAGCACAGATACGCAGTATTTT	CASSLLGDSTDTQYF
many	TRBD1	TRBV12-3/TRBV12-4	TRBJ1-1	TGTGCCAGCAGTAACAGGGGTTGGGGCACTGAAGCTTTCTTT	CASSNRGWGTEAFF
NA	TRBD2	TRBV24-1	TRBJ2-5	TGTGCCACCAGCACTAGCGGGGGGGCCGGAGAGACCCAGTACTTC	CATSTSGGAGETQYF
NA	NA	TRBV20-1	TRBJ2-7	TGCAGTGCCTCCGACAGGTACGAGCAGTACTTC	CSASDRYEQYF
NA	TRBD1	TRBV20-1	TRBJ1-5	TGCAGTGCTAGAGAACTGGGCCCAGGACAGGGCGACAATCAGCCCCAGCATTTT	CSARELGPGQGDNQPQHF
NA	NA	TRBV14	TRBJ1-1	TGTGCCAGCAGCCAAGAATTATGGACTGAAGCTTTCTTT	CASSQELWTEAFF
NA	NA	TRBV12-3/TRBV12-4	TRBJ1-4	TGTGCCAGCAGTTTTTGGGGTAGTAATGAAAAACTGTTTTTT	CASSFWGSNEKLFF
NA	TRBD1	TRBV12-3/TRBV12-4	TRBJ2-1	TGTGCCAGCACTGCGACCGGGACAGGGAACAATGAGCAGTTCTTC	CASTATGTGNNEQFF
many	NA	TRBV12-3/TRBV12-4	TRBJ1-2	TGTGCCAGCATCCTAGGGGAGGGGAACAGTAACTATGGCTACACCTTC	CASILGEGNSNYGYTF
NA	TRBD1	TRBV28	TRBJ2-7	TGTGCCAGCAGTATCCGGTCAGGACAGGGGGGCGAGCAGTACTTC	CASSIRSGQGGEQYF
NA	NA	TRBV7-3	TRBJ1-3	TGTGCCAGCAGCTTACAGGGGACCCCTGGAAACACCATATATTTC	CASSLQGTPGNTIYF
many	TRBD2	TRBV18	TRBJ2-1	TGTGCCAGCTCACCGGTACGAGCGGGGGCCGATGAGCAGTTCTTC	CASSPVRAGADEQFF
NA	NA	TRBV29-1	TRBJ2-5	TGCGGCGGTGGCAGGGCGAGTGAGACCCAGTACTTC	CGGGRASETQYF
NA	TRBD1	TRBV7-3	TRBJ1-6	TGTGCCAGCAGCCTCTCGGGACAGCATAATTCACCCCTCCACTTT	CASSLSGQHNSPLHF
NA	TRBD2	TRBV7-8	TRBJ2-3	TGTGCCAGCAGCGCAAGAGCGGGGGGCTCAGATACGCAGTATTTT	CASSARAGGSDTQYF
NA	TRBD2	TRBV12-3/TRBV12-4	TRBJ2-5	TGTGCCAGCAACCAGAGCGGGGGCAAGTACCAAGAGACCCAGTACTTC	CASNQSGGKYQETQYF
many	NA	TRBV7-2	TRBJ2-7	TGTGCCAGCAGTTATGACAGGTCCTACGAGCAGTACTTC	CASSYDRSYEQYF
few	NA	TRBV20-1	TRBJ2-6	TGCAGTGCTAGTAAGGGATCTGGGGCCAACGTCCTGACTTTC	CSASKGSGANVLTF
many	NA	TRBV28	TRBJ2-6	TGTGCCAGCCGCCTGGGCCCCTCTGGGGCCAACGTCCTGACTTTC	CASRLGPSGANVLTF
NA	NA	TRBV20-1	TRBJ2-1	TGCAGTGCTAGAGGACTAGAGGTTCATGAGCAGTTCTTC	CSARGLEVHEQFF
NA	NA	TRBV19	TRBJ2-7	TGTGCCAGTAGTGCGCAGGGTAGCTCCTACGAGCAGTACTTC	CASSAQGSSYEQYF
NA	NA	TRBV10-3	TRBJ2-3	TGTGCCGCCGGGGACCCCACAGATACGCAGTATTTT	CAAGDPTDTQYF
NA	NA	TRBV30	TRBJ1-2	TGTGCCTGGATTCGGGGTAGAAGCTACACCTTC	CAWIRGRSYTF